The 17 T cell receptor beta chains below come from one sample, sequenced in a study of neoadjuvant nivolumab and ipilimumab in lung cancer. Profiling relied on immunoSEQ multiplex PCR, and the TCRdb table lists in-frame clones only, not all of them. The sample has 30,000 to 45,000 clones, roughly nine tenths seen once. The starting material was peripheral blood, obtained before neoadjuvant nivolumab, alone or with ipilimumab. These receptors came from an adult with non-small cell lung cancer.

This chain joins TRBV7-9 and TRBJ2-1, with 7 bases lining up with TRBD1. The V gene end was trimmed by 3 bases and the J gene end by 5 bases; junction bases not matched to a gene: 4. The length of the CDR3 is 14 residues. Per germline, CDR1 SEHNR and CDR2 FQNEAQ (reference sequence). CDR3 nucleotides: TGTGCCAGCAGCTTCCCTGGACAGGACAATGAGCAGTTCTTC. It yields the protein CASSFPGQDNEQFF.

The chain has TRBV28 and TRBJ1-5, with 8 bases identical to TRBD1. Germline V gene sequence: CDR1 MDHEN, CDR2 SYDVKM. The V gene end was trimmed by 5 bases and the J gene end by 3 bases; junction bases not matched to a gene: 6. The CDR3 runs to 15 residues. The CDR3: CASSVNRGDNQPQHF. The CDR3 region has the DNA TGTGCCAGCAGTGTGAACAGGGGGGACAATCAGCCCCAGCATTTT.

The CDR3 DNA reads TGTGCCAGCTCACCACCGGGGCGTTTCGAGCAGTACTTC. Translating it yields CASSPPGRFEQYF. The chain joins TRBV18 to TRBJ2-7; possibly TRBD1 for D (5 bases). V lost 0 bases, J lost 6 bases, and 9 bases lay in between. Germline lookup yields CDR1 KGHSH and CDR2 LQKENI. The CDR3 loop spans 13 amino acids. Combining the CDR3 with reference TRBV18 and TRBJ2-7 gives the whole variable domain NAGVMQNPRHLVRRRGQEARLRCSPMKGHSHVYWYRQLPEEGLKFMVYLQKENIIDESGMPKERFSAEFPKEGPSILRIQQVVRGDSAAYFCASSPPGRFEQYFGPGTRLTVT.

The chain joins TRBV7-2 to TRBJ2-7, with 8 nucleotides matching TRBD1. The germline V gene encodes CDR1 SGHTA and CDR2 FQGNSA. The CDR3 spans 14 residues. V trimming: 5 bases; J trimming: 5 bases; junction bases outside the gene matches: 8. The CDR3 reads CASSRDRGSDEQYF. CDR3 DNA: TGTGCCAGCAGCCGAGACAGGGGTAGCGACGAGCAGTACTTC.

This chain connects TRBV6-1 to TRBJ2-5; D remains unclear. V was pared by 6 bases and J by 4 bases, with 9 bases between. Germline CDR1 is MNHNS and CDR2 is SASEGT. CDR3 length: 12 residues. This CDR3 reads CASRKELETQYF. CDR3 sequence (DNA): TGTGCCAGCAGGAAGGAACTAGAGACCCAGTACTTC.

The V and J genes are TRBV25-1 and TRBJ1-1; maybe TRBD1 (5 bases). From germline, CDR1 is MGHDK and CDR2 SYGVNS. The CDR3 is 12 residues long. With 2 bases removed from V and 4 bases from J, the gap between germline ends came to 5 bases. CDR3 DNA: TGTGCCAGCAGTGAAGGGGGCACTGAAGCTTTCTTT. This encodes CASSEGGTEAFF. The full variable domain, rest sourced from reference TRBV25-1 and TRBJ1-1, is EADIYQTPRYLVIGTGKKITLECSQTMGHDKMYWYQQDPGMELHLIHYSYGVNSTEKGDLSSESTVSRIRTEHFPLTLESARPSHTSQYLCASSEGGTEAFFGQGTRLTVV.

This chain joins TRBV11-1 and TRBJ1-2; 10 positions match TRBD1. After removal of 3 bases from V and 6 bases from J, the junction contained 10 bases not matched to a gene. The CDR3 extends over 16 amino acids. CDR1 is SGHAT and CDR2 is FQDESV in the germline V gene (reference sequence). The CDR3 loop is CASSFRPGTGENGYTF. The CDR3 DNA reads as TGTGCCAGCAGCTTTCGACCCGGGACAGGGGAAAATGGCTACACCTTC.

The rearrangement links TRBV5-1 to TRBJ2-1, with D tentatively TRBD2 (5 bases). The CDR3 consists of 17 residues. Germline V gene sequence: CDR1 SGHRS, CDR2 YFSETQ. Trimming took off 0 bases at V and 8 bases at J, with 21 bases between the two ends. The CDR3: CASSLGGLLSPDYEQFF. In nucleotides, the CDR3 is TGCGCCAGCAGCTTGGGAGGGTTGTTAAGCCCGGACTATGAGCAGTTCTTC.

V usage is TRBV10-3 and J usage is TRBJ1-4; 8 nucleotides agree with TRBD1. The CDR3 loop spans 15 amino acids. With 3 bases clipped from V and 7 bases from J, the junction kept 7 bases outside the gene matches. CDR1 is ENHRY and CDR2 is SYGVKD in the germline V gene. CDR3 in amino acids: CAISDPTGASEKLFF. For the CDR3, the DNA is TGTGCCATCAGTGACCCGACAGGGGCGAGTGAAAAACTGTTTTTT.

This clone was observed once. The chain employs TRBV19 and TRBJ2-5, with D possibly being TRBD1 (5 bases). The CDR3 spans 15 residues. With 3 bases removed from V and 1 base from J, the gap between germline ends came to 12 bases. Germline CDR1 is LNHDA and CDR2 is SQIVND (reference sequence). In nucleotides, the CDR3 is TGTGCCAGTAGTATTTTGGGGCTGCGCCAAGAGACCCAGTACTTC. This gives the protein CASSILGLRQETQYF. Together with reference TRBV19 and TRBJ2-5, the CDR3 gives the full variable domain: DGGITQSPKYLFRKEGQNVTLSCEQNLNHDAMYWYRQDPGQGLRLIYYSQIVNDFQKGDIAEGYSVSREKKESFPLTVTSAQKNPTAFYLCASSILGLRQETQYFGPGTRLLVL.

This clone was observed once. The CDR3: CASSVMDVGEQYF. CDR3 DNA sequence: TGTGCCAGCTCAGTGATGGATGTAGGGGAGCAGTACTTC. The gene calls are TRBV18 and TRBJ2-7; no definite D call. Trimming took 5 bases from V and 7 from J, leaving 15 bases between them. Germline CDR1 and CDR2: KGHSH and LQKENI. This CDR3 spans 13 amino acids.

This chain links TRBV6-5 with TRBJ2-5, with 7 bases fitting TRBD1. The CDR3 contains 13 residues. Germline CDR1 is MNHEY and CDR2 is SVGAGI. The J segment lost 5 bases and the V segment lost 5 bases, leaving 5 bases of the junction unmatched. CDR3 nucleotides: TGTGCCAGCAGTAGGACAGGCGGGGAGACCCAGTACTTC. Its translation is CASSRTGGETQYF.

J is TRBJ2-7 and V is TRBV18; TRBD1 matches 7 bases. Germline V lookup: CDR1 KGHSH, CDR2 LQKENI. The CDR3 totals 16 residues. The trim removed 3 bases at V and 0 bases at J, leaving 8 bases unmatched. The CDR3 sequence: CASSPMTGISSYEQYF. The CDR3, as DNA: TGTGCCAGCTCACCTATGACAGGGATAAGCTCCTACGAGCAGTACTTC.

The CDR3 reads CASSLSEGLAGADTQYF. The CDR3 coding sequence is TGTGCCAGCAGCCTCAGCGAGGGACTAGCGGGAGCAGATACGCAGTATTTT. The chain combines TRBV7-9 with TRBJ2-3; 14 nucleotides agree with TRBD2. V lost 5 bases and J lost 4; bases outside the gene matches: 8. Germline assignment: CDR1 SEHNR and CDR2 FQNEAQ (reference sequence). The length of the CDR3 is 17 residues. The whole variable domain, filled in from reference TRBV7-9 and TRBJ2-3, reads DTGVSQNPRHKITKRGQNVTFRCDPISEHNRLYWYRQTLGQGPEFLTYFQNEAQLEKSRLLSDRFSAERPKGSFSTLEIQRTEQGDSAMYLCASSLSEGLAGADTQYFGPGTRLTVL.

The chain couples TRBV28 to TRBJ2-5, with no clear D. Germline-derived CDR1 and CDR2 are MDHEN and SYDVKM. Trimming removed 4 bases at V and 1 base at J, with 16 bases between. This CDR3 comprises 16 residues. CDR3 sequence reads: CASSSPAGQGQETQYF. In DNA form, the CDR3 reads TGTGCCAGCAGTTCCCCCGCAGGCCAAGGCCAAGAGACCCAGTACTTC.

The CDR3 spells CASSHGTGTYEQYF. The CDR3 nucleotides are TGTGCCAGCAGCCACGGGACTGGAACCTACGAGCAGTACTTC. The chain carries TRBV7-6 and TRBJ2-7; D is possibly TRBD2 (6 bases). Trimming stripped 5 bases from V and 2 bases from J, with 13 bases between. Germline loops: CDR1 SGHVS, CDR2 FNYEAQ. This CDR3 spans 14 amino acids. Drawing the rest from reference TRBV7-6 and TRBJ2-7, the complete variable domain is GAGVSQSPRYKVTKRGQDVALRCDPISGHVSLYWYRQALGQGPEFLTYFNYEAQQDKSGLPNDRFSAERPEGSISTLTIQRTEQRDSAMYRCASSHGTGTYEQYFGPGTRLTVT.

The chain carries TRBV18 and TRBJ1-5; no firm D call. Germline assignment: CDR1 KGHSH and CDR2 LQKENI. The CDR3 extends over 14 amino acids. V was cut by 4 bases and J by 0 bases, with 7 bases left in between. CDR3 sequence reads: CASSRADSNQPQHF. DNA of the CDR3: TGTGCCAGCTCACGGGCAGATAGCAATCAGCCCCAGCATTTT.